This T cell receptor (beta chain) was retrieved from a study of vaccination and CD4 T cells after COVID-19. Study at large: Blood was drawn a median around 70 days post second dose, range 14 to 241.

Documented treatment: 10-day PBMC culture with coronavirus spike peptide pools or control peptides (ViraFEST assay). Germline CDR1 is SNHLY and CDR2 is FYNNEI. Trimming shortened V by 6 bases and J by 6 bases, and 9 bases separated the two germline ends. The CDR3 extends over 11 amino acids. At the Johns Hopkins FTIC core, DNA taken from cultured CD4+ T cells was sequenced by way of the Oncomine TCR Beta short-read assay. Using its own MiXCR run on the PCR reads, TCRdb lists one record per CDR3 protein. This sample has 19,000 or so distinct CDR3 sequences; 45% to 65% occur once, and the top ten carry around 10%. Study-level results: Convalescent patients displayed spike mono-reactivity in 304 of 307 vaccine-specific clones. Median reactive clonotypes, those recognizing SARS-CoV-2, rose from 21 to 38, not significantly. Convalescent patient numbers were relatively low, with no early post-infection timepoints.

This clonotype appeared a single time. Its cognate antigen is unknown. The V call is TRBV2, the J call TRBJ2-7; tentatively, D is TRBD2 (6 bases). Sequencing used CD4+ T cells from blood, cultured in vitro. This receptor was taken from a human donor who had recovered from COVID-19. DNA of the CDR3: TGTGCCAGCAGGGGACTTGCCGAGCAGTACTTC. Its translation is CASRGLAEQYF.